The clone carrying this T cell receptor (beta chain) has a single count. Its matching antigen is unknown. Second-dose intervals near 4 or 12 weeks were combined. Profiled with immunoSEQ multiplex PCR; TCRdb holds only in-frame clones, not every one. In the table there are more than 85,000 clones, 70% to 90% of which are singletons. The record originates from a study of T cell responses to AZD1222 COVID-19 vaccine. General study results and limits: At study baseline, merely several AZD1222 recipients were seropositive. Clonal diversity was possibly underestimated; the donors were predominantly white British and more often female. Repertoires were obtained solely post-peak T cell response.

Sequenced here: peripheral blood, sampled 28 days after the second AZD1222 dose. This TCR was sampled from an adult who received the AZD1222 COVID-19 vaccine.

The CDR3 protein is CASSPPGTGVLNTEAFF. In nucleotides, the CDR3 is TGTGCCAGCAGCCCTCCGGGCACAGGGGTTTTGAACACTGAAGCTTTCTTT. The rearrangement uses TRBV7-9 and TRBJ1-1, with TRBD1 matching 7 bases. The CDR3 runs to 17 residues. The V and J ends lost 5 bases and 0 bases, in that order; junction bases with no gene match: 12. Germline V gene sequence: CDR1 SEHNR, CDR2 FQNEAQ (reference sequence).